This TCR beta chain was sequenced during a study of blood T cells in healthy people across ages. Whenever a sample was processed, at least 6 million PBMCs were isolated. Total RNA extracted from each sample amounted to at least 6 micrograms. Primers used in a second PCR of about 6 to 11 cycles were a sample-barcoded 5' primer and a J-beta primer mix. TCRdb passed the 5' RACE reads through MiXCR, listing each CDR3 protein once. This sample has about 580,000 distinct CDR3 sequences, with less than 60% found just once. The CDR3 extends over 15 amino acids. V was shortened by 1 base and J by 3 bases, with 13 bases between the two germline ends. Per germline, CDR1 SGHVS and CDR2 FNYEAQ.

The specimen was blood. This receptor was taken from a man at least 80 years old in good health. The genes are TRBV7-6 and TRBJ2-7; D is possibly TRBD2 (5 bases). CDR3 in DNA: TGTGCCAGCAGCTTAGATCCGGGAACGCTCTACGAGCAGTACTTC. Translating gives CASSLDPGTLYEQYF.